This TCR beta chain appears in the sequencing data of a study of shared clonotypes between healthy human individuals. The ends lost 7 bases at V and 2 bases at J; junction bases unmatched: 2. CDR1 is LNHDA and CDR2 is SQIVND in the germline V gene (reference sequence). The length of the CDR3 is 13 residues. CD8 cells classed as naive were CD45RO-negative and positively selected for CCR7, excluding terminally differentiated effector memory CD45RA+ cells. About this clone itself: The sample has other DNA sequences that encode this CDR3 too.

Replicate sorted-subset PCRs were loaded with 150 to 200 ng DNA, approximately 31,000 T cell genomes. Sequencing used immunoSEQ multiplex PCR; TCRdb keeps in-frame clones, though not all of them. The sample lists roughly 2,000,000 clones; approximately 92% were seen once. This receptor was identified in a young man in good health. Some clones in this sample may be carry-over from other donors' samples. Sequencing was performed on naive CD8+ T cells from PBMCs. This chain connects TRBV19 to TRBJ1-5; 7 bases are shared with TRBD1. The CDR3, as DNA: TGTGCCAGTACCGACAGGGGCAATCAGCCCCAGCATTTT. Encoded protein: CASTDRGNQPQHF.